The clone carrying this TCR beta chain was counted ten times or more. Its matching antigen is unknown. Germline CDR1 reads MNHNY; CDR2 reads SVGAGI (reference sequence). V gave up 5 bases and J gave up 2 bases; unmatched junction bases: 2. This CDR3 spans 15 amino acids. Attachment of unique molecular identifiers was made to individual cDNA molecules. One entry per CDR3 protein, called by TCRdb with MiXCR from the 5' RACE reads. The table shows roughly 86,000 distinct CDR3 sequences, with about 15% occurring only once. The sample belongs to a study of early T cells in non-severe SARS-CoV-2 infection. As for the study in general: The chains were unpaired, and the sequenced material was bulk RNA from unsorted whole blood.

Study outcomes and limitations: Missing private and CD4 specificities, VDJdb matching favored anti-spike CD8 responses.

The V and J genes are TRBV6-6 and TRBJ2-1, with TRBD1 identical over 11 bases. This receptor was taken from an adult who was a healthcare worker with PCR-confirmed SARS-CoV-2 infection or an uninfected control (not recorded which). Material for sequencing was whole blood. The CDR3: CASSMDRGPYNEQFF. CDR3 coding DNA: TGTGCCAGCAGTATGGACAGGGGGCCCTACAATGAGCAGTTCTTC.